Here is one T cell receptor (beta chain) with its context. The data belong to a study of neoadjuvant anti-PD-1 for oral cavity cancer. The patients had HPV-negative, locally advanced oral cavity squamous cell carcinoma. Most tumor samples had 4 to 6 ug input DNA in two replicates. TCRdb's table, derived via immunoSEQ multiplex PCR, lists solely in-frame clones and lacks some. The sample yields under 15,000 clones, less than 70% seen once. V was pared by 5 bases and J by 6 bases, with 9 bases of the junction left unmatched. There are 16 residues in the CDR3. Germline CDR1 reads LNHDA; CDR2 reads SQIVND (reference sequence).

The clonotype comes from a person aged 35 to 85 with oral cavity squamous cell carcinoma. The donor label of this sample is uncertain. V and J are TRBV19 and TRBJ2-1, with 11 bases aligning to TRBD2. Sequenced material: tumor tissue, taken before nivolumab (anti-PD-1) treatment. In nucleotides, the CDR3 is TGTGCCAGTAGTGAACATAGCGGGGGGGCCGCCAATGAGCAGTTCTTC. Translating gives CASSEHSGGAANEQFF.